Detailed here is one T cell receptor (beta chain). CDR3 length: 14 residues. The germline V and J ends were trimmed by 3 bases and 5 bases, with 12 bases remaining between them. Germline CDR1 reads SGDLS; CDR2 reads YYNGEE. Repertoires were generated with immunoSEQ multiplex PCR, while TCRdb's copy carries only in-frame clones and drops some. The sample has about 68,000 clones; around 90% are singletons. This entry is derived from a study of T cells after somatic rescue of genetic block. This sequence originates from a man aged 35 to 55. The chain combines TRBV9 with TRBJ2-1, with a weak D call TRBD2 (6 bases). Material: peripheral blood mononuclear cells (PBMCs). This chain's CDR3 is CASSGGTGDNEQFF. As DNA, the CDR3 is TGTGCCAGCAGCGGCGGGACCGGAGACAATGAGCAGTTCTTC. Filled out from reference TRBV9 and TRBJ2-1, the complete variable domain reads DSGVTQTPKHLITATGQRVTLRCSPRSGDLSVYWYQQSLDQGLQFLIQYYNGEERAKGNILERFSAQQFPDLHSELNLSSLELGDSALYFCASSGGTGDNEQFFGPGTRLTVL.